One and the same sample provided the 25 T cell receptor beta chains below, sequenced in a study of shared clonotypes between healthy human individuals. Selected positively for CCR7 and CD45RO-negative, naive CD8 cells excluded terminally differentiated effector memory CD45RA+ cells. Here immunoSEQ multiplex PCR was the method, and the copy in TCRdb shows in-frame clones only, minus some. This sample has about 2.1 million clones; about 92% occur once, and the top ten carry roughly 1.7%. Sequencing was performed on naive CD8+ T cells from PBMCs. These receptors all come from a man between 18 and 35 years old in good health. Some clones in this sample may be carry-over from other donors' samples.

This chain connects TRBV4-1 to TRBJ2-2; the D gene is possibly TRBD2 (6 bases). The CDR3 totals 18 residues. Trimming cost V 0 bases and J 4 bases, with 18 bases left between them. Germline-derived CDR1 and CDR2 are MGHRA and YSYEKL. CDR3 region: CASSQDPPSGGRTGELFF. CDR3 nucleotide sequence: TGCGCCAGCAGCCAAGATCCTCCTTCCGGGGGACGCACCGGGGAGCTGTTTTTT.

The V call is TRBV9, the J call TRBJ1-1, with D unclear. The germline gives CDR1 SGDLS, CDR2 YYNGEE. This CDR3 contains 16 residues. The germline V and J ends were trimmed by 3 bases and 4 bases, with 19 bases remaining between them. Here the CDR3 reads CASSADVRVFGTEAFF. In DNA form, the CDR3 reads TGTGCCAGCAGCGCAGACGTAAGGGTTTTCGGCACTGAAGCTTTCTTT.

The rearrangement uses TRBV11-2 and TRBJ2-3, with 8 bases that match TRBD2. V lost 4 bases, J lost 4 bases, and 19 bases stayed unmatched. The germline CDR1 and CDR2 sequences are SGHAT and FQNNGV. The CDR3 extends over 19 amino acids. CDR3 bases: TGTGCCAGCAGCTCGCGGTATAGGGCGGGAGGACCCGCAGCAGATACGCAGTATTTT. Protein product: CASSSRYRAGGPAADTQYF.

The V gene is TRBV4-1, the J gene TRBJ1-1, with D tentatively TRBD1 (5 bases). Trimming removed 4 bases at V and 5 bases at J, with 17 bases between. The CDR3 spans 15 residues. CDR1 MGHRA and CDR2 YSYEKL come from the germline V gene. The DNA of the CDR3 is TGCGCCAGCAGCCCCGTTTCGGGGCCCTCGACTGAAGCTTTCTTT. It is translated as CASSPVSGPSTEAFF.

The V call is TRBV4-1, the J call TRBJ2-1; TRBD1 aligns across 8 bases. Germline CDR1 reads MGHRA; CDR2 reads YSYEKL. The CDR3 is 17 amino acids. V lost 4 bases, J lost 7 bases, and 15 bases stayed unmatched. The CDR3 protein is CASSPPGGDRPFNEQFF. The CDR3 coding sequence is TGCGCCAGCAGCCCCCCAGGTGGGGACAGGCCCTTTAATGAGCAGTTCTTC.

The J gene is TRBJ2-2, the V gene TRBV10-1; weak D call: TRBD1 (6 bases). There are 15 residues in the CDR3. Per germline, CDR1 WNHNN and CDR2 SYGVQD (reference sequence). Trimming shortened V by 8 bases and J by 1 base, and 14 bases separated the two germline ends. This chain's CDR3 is CASGSTGLNTGELFF. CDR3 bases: TGCGCCAGCGGATCGACAGGTTTGAACACCGGGGAGCTGTTTTTT.

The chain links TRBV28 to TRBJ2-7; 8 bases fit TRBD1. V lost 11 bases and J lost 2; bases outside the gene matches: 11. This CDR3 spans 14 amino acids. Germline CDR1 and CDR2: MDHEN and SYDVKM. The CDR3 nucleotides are TGTGCCTCGCGACTACAGGGGGTCCCCTACGAGCAGTACTTC. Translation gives CASRLQGVPYEQYF.

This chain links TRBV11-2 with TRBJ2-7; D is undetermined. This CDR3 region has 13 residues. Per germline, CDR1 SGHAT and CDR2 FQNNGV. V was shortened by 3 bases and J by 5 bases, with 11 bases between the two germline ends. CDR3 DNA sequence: TGTGCCAGCAGCTTGGGCCCCCGAAACGAGCAGTACTTC. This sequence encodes CASSLGPRNEQYF.

DNA for the CDR3: TGTGCCAGCAGTTACTCGTTTGGCGGCCGTCAGTACGAGCAGTACTTC. Its translation is CASSYSFGGRQYEQYF. The chain has TRBV6-5 and TRBJ2-7, with D unresolved. There are 16 residues in the CDR3. Deletions cut 0 bases from V and 4 bases from J, with 16 bases between. Germline lookup yields CDR1 MNHEY and CDR2 SVGAGI.

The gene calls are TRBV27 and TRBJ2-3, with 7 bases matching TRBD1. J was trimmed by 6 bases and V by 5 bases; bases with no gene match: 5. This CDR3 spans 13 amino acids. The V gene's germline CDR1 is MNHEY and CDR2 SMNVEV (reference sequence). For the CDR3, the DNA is TGTGCCAGCAGTACCAGGGGGTGGGATACGCAGTATTTT. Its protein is CASSTRGWDTQYF.

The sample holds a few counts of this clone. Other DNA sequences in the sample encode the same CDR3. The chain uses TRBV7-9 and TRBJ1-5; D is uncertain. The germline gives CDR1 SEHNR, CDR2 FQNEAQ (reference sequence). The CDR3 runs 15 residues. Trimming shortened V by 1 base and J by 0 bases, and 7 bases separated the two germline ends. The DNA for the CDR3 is TGTGCCAGCAGCTTAGGCACGGATAGCAATCAGCCCCAGCATTTT. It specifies CASSLGTDSNQPQHF.

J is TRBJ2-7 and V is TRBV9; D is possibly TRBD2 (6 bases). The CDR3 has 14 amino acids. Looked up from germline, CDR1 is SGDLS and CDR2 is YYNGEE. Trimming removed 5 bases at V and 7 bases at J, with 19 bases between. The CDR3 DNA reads TGTGCCAGCAGTGGCGGGACCCCGTTTAGGGAGCAGTACTTC. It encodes CASSGGTPFREQYF.

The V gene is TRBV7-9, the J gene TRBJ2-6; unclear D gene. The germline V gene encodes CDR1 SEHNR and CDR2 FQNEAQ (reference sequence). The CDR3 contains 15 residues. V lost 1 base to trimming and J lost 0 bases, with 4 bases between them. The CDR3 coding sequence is TGTGCCAGCAGCTTAGAAACCTCTGGGGCCAACGTCCTGACTTTC. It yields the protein CASSLETSGANVLTF.

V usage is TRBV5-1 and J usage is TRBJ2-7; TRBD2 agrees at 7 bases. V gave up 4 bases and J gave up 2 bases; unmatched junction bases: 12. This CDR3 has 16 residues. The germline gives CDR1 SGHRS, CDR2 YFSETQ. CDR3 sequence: CASSPSGREKTYEQYF. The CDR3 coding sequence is TGCGCCAGCAGCCCATCCGGGCGGGAGAAGACCTACGAGCAGTACTTC.

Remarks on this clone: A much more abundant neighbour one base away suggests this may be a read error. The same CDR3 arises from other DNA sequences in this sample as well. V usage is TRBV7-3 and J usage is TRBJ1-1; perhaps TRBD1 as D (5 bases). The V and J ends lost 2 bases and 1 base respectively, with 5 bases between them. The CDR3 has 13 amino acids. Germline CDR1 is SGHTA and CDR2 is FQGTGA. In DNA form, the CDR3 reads TGTGCCAGCAGCTTAGGACAGAACACTGAAGCTTTCTTT. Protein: CASSLGQNTEAFF.

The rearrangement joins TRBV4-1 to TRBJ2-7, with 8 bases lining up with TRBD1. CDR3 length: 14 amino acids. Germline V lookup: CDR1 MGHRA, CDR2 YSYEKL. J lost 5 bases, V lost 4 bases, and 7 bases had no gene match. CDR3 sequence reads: CASSLGQGSNEQYF. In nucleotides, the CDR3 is TGCGCCAGCAGCCTAGGACAGGGAAGCAACGAGCAGTACTTC.

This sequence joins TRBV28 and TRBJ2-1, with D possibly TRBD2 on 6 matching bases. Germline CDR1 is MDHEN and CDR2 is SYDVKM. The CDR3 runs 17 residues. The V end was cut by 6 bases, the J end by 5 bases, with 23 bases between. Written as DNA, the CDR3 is TGTGCCAGCAGAATCCCGGGAGTTGTGCTGGGGGACAATGAGCAGTTCTTC. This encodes CASRIPGVVLGDNEQFF.

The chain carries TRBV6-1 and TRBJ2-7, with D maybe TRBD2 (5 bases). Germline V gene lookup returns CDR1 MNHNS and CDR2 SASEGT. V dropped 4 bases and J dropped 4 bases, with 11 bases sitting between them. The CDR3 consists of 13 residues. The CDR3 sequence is CASSARGLYEQYF. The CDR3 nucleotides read TGTGCCAGCAGTGCCCGAGGGTTGTACGAGCAGTACTTC.

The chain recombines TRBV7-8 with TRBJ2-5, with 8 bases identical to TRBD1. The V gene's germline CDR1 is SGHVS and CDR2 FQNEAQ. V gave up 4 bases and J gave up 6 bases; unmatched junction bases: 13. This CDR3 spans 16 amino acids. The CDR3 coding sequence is TGTGCCAGCAGCTCACACCGGGACAGGACGAGTAAGACCCAGTACTTC. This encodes CASSSHRDRTSKTQYF.

The CDR3 DNA reads as TGTGCCTGGAGTCCACTGATTCAGGCGGAGACCCAGTACTTC. Translated, it gives CAWSPLIQAETQYF. This sequence joins TRBV30 and TRBJ2-5, with D uncertain. With 2 bases removed from V and 5 bases from J, the gap between germline ends came to 15 bases. CDR1 is GTSNPN and CDR2 is SVGIG in the germline V gene (reference sequence). The CDR3 length is 14 residues.

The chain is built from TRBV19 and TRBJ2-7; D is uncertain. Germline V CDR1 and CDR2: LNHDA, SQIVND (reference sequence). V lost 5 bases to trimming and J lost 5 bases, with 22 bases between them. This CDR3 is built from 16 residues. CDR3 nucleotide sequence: TGTGCCAGTAGTTTTAGGGCGTACCCCACTCCCGACGAGCAGTACTTC. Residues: CASSFRAYPTPDEQYF.

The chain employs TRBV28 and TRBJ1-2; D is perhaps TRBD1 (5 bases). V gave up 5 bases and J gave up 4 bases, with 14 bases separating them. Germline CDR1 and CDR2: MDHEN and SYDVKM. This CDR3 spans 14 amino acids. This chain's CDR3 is CASSTSDSLYGYTF. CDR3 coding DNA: TGTGCCAGCAGTACATCCGACAGTCTCTATGGCTACACCTTC.

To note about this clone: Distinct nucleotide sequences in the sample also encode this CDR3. The CDR3 bases are TGTGCCAGCAGCTTTAGCGGCCAGCCCCAGCATTTT. It codes for CASSFSGQPQHF. The V and J genes are TRBV7-9 and TRBJ1-5; no firm D call. The CDR3 contains 12 residues. Germline V CDR1 and CDR2: SEHNR, FQNEAQ (reference sequence). V dropped 3 bases and J dropped 7 bases, with 7 bases sitting between them. Supplemented by reference TRBV7-9 and TRBJ1-5, the full variable domain reads DTGVSQNPRHKITKRGQNVTFRCDPISEHNRLYWYRQTLGQGPEFLTYFQNEAQLEKSRLLSDRFSAERPKGSFSTLEIQRTEQGDSAMYLCASSFSGQPQHFGDGTRLSIL.

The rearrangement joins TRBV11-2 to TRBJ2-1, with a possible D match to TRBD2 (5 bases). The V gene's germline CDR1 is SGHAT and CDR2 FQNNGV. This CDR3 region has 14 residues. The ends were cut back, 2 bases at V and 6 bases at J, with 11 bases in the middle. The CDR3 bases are TGTGCCAGCAGCTTAATTGGACTCCTCAATGAGCAGTTCTTC. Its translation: CASSLIGLLNEQFF.

DNA for the CDR3: TGTGCCAGCAGCCCCCGGGGGGACGGCATCAACGAGCAGTACTTC. It specifies CASSPRGDGINEQYF. The chain couples TRBV7-9 to TRBJ2-7, with 7 bases lining up with TRBD2. Per the germline V gene, CDR1 is SEHNR and CDR2 is FQNEAQ (reference sequence). Trimming cost V 5 bases and J 5 bases; bases outside gene matches: 12. The CDR3 is 15 residues long. The whole variable domain, remainder taken from reference TRBV7-9 and TRBJ2-7, is DTGVSQNPRHKITKRGQNVTFRCDPISEHNRLYWYRQTLGQGPEFLTYFQNEAQLEKSRLLSDRFSAERPKGSFSTLEIQRTEQGDSAMYLCASSPRGDGINEQYFGPGTRLTVT.